This TCR beta chain was identified in a study of T cell repertoires in ileal Crohn's disease. Overall study: Surgery for a complication: stricturing in about 61%, penetrating in approximately 39%. Study outcomes and limitations: Every patient over 26.8% clonality showed endoscopic recurrence.

As to time point: neoterminal ileum biopsy at postoperative endoscopy, about 6 months after surgery. Some clones are missing from TCRdb's copy, which holds only in-frame ones; the method was immunoSEQ multiplex PCR. The table has some 7,000 clones, roughly four fifths seen once. Note on this clone: The antigen remains undetermined.

V lost 0 bases, J lost 4 bases, and 5 bases stayed unmatched. The CDR3 covers 15 residues. From germline, CDR1 is MNHEY and CDR2 SVGAGI. This TCR was recovered from an adult with Crohn's disease. V and J are TRBV6-5 and TRBJ1-1; 7 nucleotides match TRBD1. Specimen: ileal tissue. CDR3 region: CASSYSPTGATEAFF. For the CDR3, the DNA is TGTGCCAGCAGTTACTCGCCAACAGGGGCCACTGAAGCTTTCTTT.